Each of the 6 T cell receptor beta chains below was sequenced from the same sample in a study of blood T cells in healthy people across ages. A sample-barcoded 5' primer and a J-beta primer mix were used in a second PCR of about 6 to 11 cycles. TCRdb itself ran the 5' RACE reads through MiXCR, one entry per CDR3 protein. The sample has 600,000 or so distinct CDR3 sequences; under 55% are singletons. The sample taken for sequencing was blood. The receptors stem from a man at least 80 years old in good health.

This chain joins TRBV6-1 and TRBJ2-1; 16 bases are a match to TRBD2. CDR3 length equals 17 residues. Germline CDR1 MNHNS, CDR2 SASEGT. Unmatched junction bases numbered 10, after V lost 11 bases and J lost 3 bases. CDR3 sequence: CAGRGTSGRAGYNEQFF. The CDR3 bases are TGTGCCGGTCGTGGGACTAGCGGGAGGGCAGGCTACAATGAGCAGTTCTTC.

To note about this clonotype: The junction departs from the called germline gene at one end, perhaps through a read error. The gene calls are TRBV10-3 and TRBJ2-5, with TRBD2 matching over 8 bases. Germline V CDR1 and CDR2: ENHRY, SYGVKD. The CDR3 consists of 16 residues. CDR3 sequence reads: CAISPNQRESGEAQYF. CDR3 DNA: TGTGCCATCAGCCCGAACCAGCGGGAGAGCGGAGAGGCCCAGTACTTC.

In DNA, the CDR3 is TGTGCCAGCAAAAGTGACGGAAAAACGCAGTATTTT. Translated: CASKSDGKTQYF. This chain joins TRBV27 and TRBJ2-3; D is unresolved. Per the germline V gene, CDR1 is MNHEY and CDR2 is SMNVEV (reference sequence). Trimming shortened V by 7 bases and J by 9 bases, and 14 bases separated the two germline ends. CDR3 length: 12 residues.

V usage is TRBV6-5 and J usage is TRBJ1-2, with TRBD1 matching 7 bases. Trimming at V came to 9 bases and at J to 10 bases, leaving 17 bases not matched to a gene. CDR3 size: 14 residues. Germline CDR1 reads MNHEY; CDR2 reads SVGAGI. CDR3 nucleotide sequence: TGTGCCAGTAAGCCCCGAACCGACAGGGCTGACTACACCTTC. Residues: CASKPRTDRADYTF.

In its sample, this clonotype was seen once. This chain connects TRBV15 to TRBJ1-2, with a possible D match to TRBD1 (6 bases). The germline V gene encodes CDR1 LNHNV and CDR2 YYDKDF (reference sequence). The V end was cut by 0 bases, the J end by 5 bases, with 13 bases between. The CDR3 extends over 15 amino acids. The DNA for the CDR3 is TGTGCCACCAGCAGAGATCGACTCACAGGGTATGGCTACACCTTC. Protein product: CATSRDRLTGYGYTF.

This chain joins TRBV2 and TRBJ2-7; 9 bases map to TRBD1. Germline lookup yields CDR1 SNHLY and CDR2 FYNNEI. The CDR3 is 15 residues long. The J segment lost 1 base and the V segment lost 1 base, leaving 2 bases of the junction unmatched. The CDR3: CASSEEGTGSYEQYF. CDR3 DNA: TGTGCCAGCAGTGAAGAGGGGACAGGGTCCTACGAGCAGTACTTC.